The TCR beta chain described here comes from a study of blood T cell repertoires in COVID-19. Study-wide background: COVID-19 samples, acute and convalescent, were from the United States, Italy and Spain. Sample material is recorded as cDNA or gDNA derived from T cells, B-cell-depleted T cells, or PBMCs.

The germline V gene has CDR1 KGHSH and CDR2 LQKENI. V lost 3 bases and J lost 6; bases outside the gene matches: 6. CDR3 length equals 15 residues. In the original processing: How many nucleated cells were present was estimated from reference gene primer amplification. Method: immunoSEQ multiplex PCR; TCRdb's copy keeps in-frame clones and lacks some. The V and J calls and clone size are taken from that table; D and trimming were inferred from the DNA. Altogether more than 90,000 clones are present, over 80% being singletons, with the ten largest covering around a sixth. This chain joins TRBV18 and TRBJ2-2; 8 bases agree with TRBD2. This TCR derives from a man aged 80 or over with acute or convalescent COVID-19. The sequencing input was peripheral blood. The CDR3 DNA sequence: TGTGCCAGCTCACCCGAAGCGGGAGCGTCCGGGGAGCTGTTTTTT. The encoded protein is CASSPEAGASGELFF.